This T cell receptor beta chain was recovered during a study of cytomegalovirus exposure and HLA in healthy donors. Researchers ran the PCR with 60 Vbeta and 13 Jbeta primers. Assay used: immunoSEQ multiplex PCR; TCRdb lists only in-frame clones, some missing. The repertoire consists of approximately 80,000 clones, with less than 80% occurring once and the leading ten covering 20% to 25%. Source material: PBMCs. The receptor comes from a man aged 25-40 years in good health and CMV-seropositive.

CDR3 in DNA: TGTGCCAGCAGCTCTGGACAGGGCAGAGGAAACACCATATATTTT. Its translation: CASSSGQGRGNTIYF. The genes are TRBV7-9 and TRBJ1-3, with 8 bases matching TRBD1. Germline V gene lookup returns CDR1 SEHNR and CDR2 FQNEAQ (reference sequence). V dropped 4 bases and J dropped 4; count of bases not matched to a gene: 6. The CDR3 is 15 amino acids.